Listed below are T cell receptor beta chains from one sample, sequenced in a study of technical replicates of blood from a few donors. TCRdb's table, derived via immunoSEQ multiplex PCR, lists solely in-frame clones and lacks some. The data hold roughly 13,000 clones, with less than 90% observed a single time. The source material was PBMCs. These receptors were taken from a human donor in good health. CDR3s include the opening cysteine and the closing phenylalanine or tryptophan. The order of the fields is D gene, clone size, V gene, J gene, CDR3 length, CDR3 protein, CDR3 DNA. D genes are given only for firm matches. Rows give clone size only sometimes, using once, few, many, or a class for an expanded clone.

D: -
size: -
V: TRBV25-1
J: TRBJ2-1
length: 15
CDR3: CASTAPGLSYNEQFF
DNA: TGTGCCAGCACCGCCCCGGGTCTATCCTACAATGAGCAGTTCTTC

D: -
size: -
V: TRBV28
J: TRBJ1-2
length: 13
CDR3: CASSSGTHYGYTF
DNA: TGTGCCAGCAGTTCCGGGACACACTATGGCTACACCTTC

D: -
size: few
V: TRBV19
J: TRBJ1-2
length: 14
CDR3: CATRLGGSPAGYTF
DNA: TGTGCCACCCGATTGGGAGGGAGCCCGGCTGGCTACACCTTC

D: -
size: -
V: TRBV30
J: TRBJ2-7
length: 12
CDR3: CAWTSVSAEQYF
DNA: TGTGCCTGGACTAGCGTATCGGCCGAGCAGTACTTC

D: TRBD1
size: -
V: TRBV2
J: TRBJ2-5
length: 14
CDR3: CASRAGTGWETQYF
DNA: TGTGCCAGCAGGGCCGGGACAGGGTGGGAGACCCAGTACTTC

D: -
size: -
V: TRBV2
J: TRBJ2-5
length: 12
CDR3: CASNPQGGTQYF
DNA: TGTGCCAGCAATCCCCAGGGGGGGACCCAGTACTTC

D: TRBD1
size: -
V: TRBV28
J: TRBJ2-7
length: 15
CDR3: CASSLLLAGGYEQYF
DNA: TGTGCCAGCAGTTTATTGCTGGCAGGGGGATACGAGCAGTACTTC

D: TRBD2
size: once
V: TRBV7-2
J: TRBJ2-1
length: 15
CDR3: CASSLPGLAGGPQFF
DNA: TGTGCCAGCAGCTTACCGGGACTAGCGGGAGGGCCCCAGTTCTTC

D: TRBD1
size: -
V: TRBV29-1
J: TRBJ1-1
length: 14
CDR3: CSGTAGGADTEAFF
DNA: TGCAGCGGCACCGCAGGGGGCGCGGACACTGAAGCTTTCTTT

D: -
size: -
V: TRBV10-3
J: TRBJ1-1
length: 12
CDR3: CATRGVETEAFF
DNA: TGTGCCACCAGAGGGGTCGAGACTGAAGCTTTCTTT

D: -
size: -
V: TRBV5-1
J: TRBJ2-3
length: 15
CDR3: CASSLVMGSTDTQYF
DNA: TGCGCCAGCAGCTTGGTAATGGGCAGCACAGATACGCAGTATTTT

D: TRBD2
size: -
V: TRBV27
J: TRBJ2-1
length: 14
CDR3: CASSLAGDWNEQFF
DNA: TGTGCCAGCAGTCTAGCGGGAGATTGGAATGAGCAGTTCTTC

D: -
size: -
V: TRBV11-3
J: TRBJ1-1
length: 13
CDR3: CASSPEGSTEAFF
DNA: TGTGCCAGCAGCCCAGAAGGGAGCACTGAAGCTTTCTTT

D: -
size: once
V: TRBV4-2
J: TRBJ2-7
length: 16
CDR3: CASSPPVGGESPEQYF
DNA: TGTGCCAGCAGCCCCCCGGTGGGGGGAGAGTCTCCCGAGCAGTACTTC

D: TRBD2
size: -
V: TRBV4-2
J: TRBJ2-1
length: 15
CDR3: CASSLTTSEYNEQFF
DNA: TGTGCCAGCAGCCTTACAACTAGCGAATACAATGAGCAGTTCTTC

D: -
size: -
V: TRBV2
J: TRBJ2-3
length: 16
CDR3: CASSESPSASIDTQYF
DNA: TGTGCCAGCAGTGAATCCCCTAGCGCTTCGATAGATACGCAGTATTTT

D: -
size: -
V: TRBV28
J: TRBJ1-5
length: 15
CDR3: CASSPPAGWDQPQHF
DNA: TGTGCCAGCAGTCCTCCCGCAGGGTGGGATCAGCCCCAGCATTTT

D: TRBD2
size: -
V: TRBV2
J: TRBJ2-7
length: 15
CDR3: CASRRSLAGGYEQYF
DNA: TGTGCCAGCAGGCGTTCACTAGCGGGAGGGTACGAGCAGTACTTC

D: TRBD1
size: -
V: TRBV7-2
J: TRBJ2-7
length: 14
CDR3: CASSLGTGSYEQYF
DNA: TGTGCCAGCAGCTTAGGGACAGGCTCCTACGAGCAGTACTTC

D: TRBD2
size: -
V: TRBV10-1
J: TRBJ2-5
length: 14
CDR3: CASSDGGRPETQYF
DNA: TGCGCCAGCAGTGATGGCGGGAGGCCAGAGACCCAGTACTTC

D: -
size: -
V: TRBV5-6
J: TRBJ1-1
length: 16
CDR3: CASSLRRRVINTEAFF
DNA: TGTGCCAGCAGCTTGAGGAGGAGGGTGATAAACACTGAAGCTTTCTTT

D: TRBD2
size: few
V: TRBV19
J: TRBJ2-5
length: 16
CDR3: CASSIDPAGGVQTQYF
DNA: TGTGCCAGTAGTATAGACCCAGCGGGAGGGGTCCAGACCCAGTACTTC

D: -
size: -
V: TRBV6-5
J: TRBJ2-7
length: 13
CDR3: CASSAGNNYEQYF
DNA: TGTGCCAGCAGTGCCGGGAATAACTACGAGCAGTACTTC

D: -
size: -
V: TRBV7-9
J: TRBJ1-4
length: 15
CDR3: CASSLAGGTNEKLFF
DNA: TGTGCCAGCAGCTTAGCGGGAGGAACTAATGAAAAACTGTTTTTT

D: -
size: -
V: TRBV19
J: TRBJ2-2
length: 16
CDR3: CASKTFGGSGTGELFF
DNA: TGTGCCAGTAAAACCTTTGGTGGTAGCGGCACCGGGGAGCTGTTTTTT

D: -
size: -
V: TRBV7-8
J: TRBJ2-7
length: 13
CDR3: CASSSQGPYEQYF
DNA: TGTGCCAGCAGCTCGCAGGGGCCCTACGAGCAGTACTTC

D: TRBD2
size: -
V: TRBV7-9
J: TRBJ2-1
length: 15
CDR3: CASSPKGLAGDEQFF
DNA: TGTGCCAGCAGCCCGAAAGGGCTAGCGGGAGATGAGCAGTTCTTC

D: TRBD2
size: -
V: TRBV7-9
J: TRBJ2-1
length: 17
CDR3: CASSLTLAGDPHNEQFF
DNA: TGTGCCAGCAGCTTAACCCTAGCGGGAGACCCCCACAATGAGCAGTTCTTC

D: TRBD2
size: -
V: TRBV10-3
J: TRBJ2-1
length: 14
CDR3: CAISESSGGDEQFF
DNA: TGTGCCATCAGTGAGTCGTCGGGAGGGGATGAGCAGTTCTTC

D: -
size: -
V: TRBV29-1
J: TRBJ2-6
length: 13
CDR3: CSVAQGGANVLTF
DNA: TGCAGCGTTGCGCAGGGGGGGGCCAACGTCCTGACTTTC

D: -
size: -
V: TRBV7-9
J: TRBJ1-1
length: 15
CDR3: CASSPRPMEYTEAFF
DNA: TGTGCCAGCAGCCCGCGACCGATGGAGTACACTGAAGCTTTCTTT

D: TRBD1
size: -
V: TRBV27
J: TRBJ2-7
length: 15
CDR3: CASSISGQDYYEQYF
DNA: TGTGCCAGCAGCATTTCGGGACAGGATTACTACGAGCAGTACTTC

D: -
size: -
V: TRBV6-6
J: TRBJ1-2
length: 15
CDR3: CASSSPTAANYGYTF
DNA: TGTGCCAGCAGTTCCCCGACAGCTGCTAACTATGGCTACACCTTC

D: -
size: -
V: TRBV10-1
J: TRBJ1-4
length: 13
CDR3: CASSQGSGEKLFF
DNA: TGCGCCAGCAGCCAGGGGAGTGGCGAAAAACTGTTTTTT

D: -
size: -
V: TRBV19
J: TRBJ2-1
length: 17
CDR3: CASSNPQAGPKKNEQFF
DNA: TGTGCCAGTAGTAACCCCCAGGCAGGGCCCAAAAAAAATGAGCAGTTCTTC

D: TRBD1
size: -
V: TRBV5-1
J: TRBJ2-5
length: 16
CDR3: CASSFQGDRSGETQYF
DNA: TGCGCCAGCAGCTTTCAGGGGGACCGTTCCGGAGAGACCCAGTACTTC

D: TRBD1
size: -
V: TRBV28
J: TRBJ1-1
length: 16
CDR3: CASSSAKGARLTEAFF
DNA: TGTGCCAGCAGTTCGGCTAAGGGGGCGCGTCTCACTGAAGCTTTCTTT

D: TRBD1
size: -
V: TRBV27
J: TRBJ2-1
length: 17
CDR3: CASSSQTGTGHGNEQFF
DNA: TGTGCCAGCAGTTCGCAAACCGGGACAGGGCATGGCAATGAGCAGTTCTTC

D: TRBD2
size: -
V: TRBV14
J: TRBJ2-7
length: 16
CDR3: CASSQARAGGPYEQYF
DNA: TGTGCCAGCAGCCAAGCCCGCGCGGGAGGGCCCTACGAGCAGTACTTC

D: -
size: few
V: TRBV2
J: TRBJ2-7
length: 13
CDR3: CASSEHTPDEQYF
DNA: TGTGCCAGCAGTGAACATACCCCGGACGAGCAGTACTTC

D: -
size: -
V: TRBV5-1
J: TRBJ2-2
length: 15
CDR3: CASSLGGHNTGELFF
DNA: TGCGCCAGCAGCTTGGGGGGACATAACACCGGGGAGCTGTTTTTT

D: TRBD2
size: -
V: TRBV2
J: TRBJ2-1
length: 12
CDR3: CASRASGRAEIF
DNA: TGTGCCAGCAGAGCTAGCGGGAGGGCCGAGATCTTC

D: TRBD2
size: -
V: TRBV18
J: TRBJ2-6
length: 15
CDR3: CASSPGGSGANVLTF
DNA: TGTGCCAGCTCACCGGGGGGGTCTGGGGCCAACGTCCTGACTTTC

D: -
size: -
V: TRBV10-1
J: TRBJ2-3
length: 14
CDR3: CASSVGGNTDTQYF
DNA: TGCGCCAGCAGTGTAGGCGGGAACACAGATACGCAGTATTTT

D: TRBD1
size: -
V: TRBV7-6
J: TRBJ2-5
length: 13
CDR3: CASSLDRGETQYF
DNA: TGTGCCAGCAGCTTAGACAGGGGTGAGACCCAGTACTTC

D: -
size: -
V: TRBV27
J: TRBJ1-5
length: 15
CDR3: CASSTGRGGNQPQHF
DNA: TGTGCCAGCAGTACCGGAAGGGGTGGAAATCAGCCCCAGCATTTT

D: TRBD2
size: -
V: TRBV27
J: TRBJ2-1
length: 16
CDR3: CASSLRLAGLGNEQFF
DNA: TGTGCCAGCAGTCTACGACTAGCGGGATTGGGAAATGAGCAGTTCTTC

D: -
size: -
V: TRBV29-1
J: TRBJ2-1
length: 13
CDR3: CSVDEVDYNEQFF
DNA: TGCAGCGTTGACGAGGTAGACTACAATGAGCAGTTCTTC

D: -
size: -
V: TRBV5-1
J: TRBJ2-2
length: 14
CDR3: CASSFEANTGELFF
DNA: TGCGCCAGCAGCTTCGAGGCGAACACCGGGGAGCTGTTTTTT

D: TRBD1
size: -
V: TRBV27
J: TRBJ2-5
length: 13
CDR3: CASSPLQGAAQYF
DNA: TGTGCCAGCAGTCCGCTGCAGGGGGCGGCCCAGTACTTC

D: TRBD1
size: few
V: TRBV27
J: TRBJ2-3
length: 15
CDR3: CASSSQGAGTDTQYF
DNA: TGTGCCAGCAGTTCACAGGGGGCTGGCACAGATACGCAGTATTTT

D: TRBD1
size: -
V: TRBV6-1
J: TRBJ2-5
length: 17
CDR3: CASSEVSYRGRGETQYF
DNA: TGTGCCAGCAGTGAAGTTAGCTACAGGGGGCGGGGAGAGACCCAGTACTTC

D: TRBD2
size: -
V: TRBV18
J: TRBJ2-1
length: 15
CDR3: CASSPRSGEYNEQFF
DNA: TGTGCCAGCTCACCACGGAGCGGGGAGTACAATGAGCAGTTCTTC

D: TRBD2
size: -
V: TRBV19
J: TRBJ2-7
length: 18
CDR3: CASRKTDQGLAGGNEQYF
DNA: TGTGCCAGTAGAAAAACGGACCAGGGACTAGCGGGAGGAAACGAGCAGTACTTC